This TCR beta chain was recorded in a study of shared T cell receptors in the human thymus. This clone appeared once. The CDR3 is 19 amino acids. Germline CDR1 is SGHTA and CDR2 is FQGNSA. The junction had 10 bases not matched to a gene; V was cut back by 1 base and J by 3 bases. Clones were sequenced by immunoSEQ multiplex PCR, and TCRdb holds only the in-frame ones, with some missing. The data hold just under 550,000 clones, with 78% observed a single time. This sample was also put to use in a study of human thymus T cells.

This chain joins TRBV7-2 and TRBJ1-5; 12 nucleotides align to TRBD1. Sequencing was carried out using thymocytes. The sequence derives from a boy under three years old with a congenital heart defect. CDR3 nucleotides: TGTGCCAGCAGCTTAGGGCGGGACAGGGGGCCGGGGGACAATCAGCCCCAGCATTTT. This encodes CASSLGRDRGPGDNQPQHF.